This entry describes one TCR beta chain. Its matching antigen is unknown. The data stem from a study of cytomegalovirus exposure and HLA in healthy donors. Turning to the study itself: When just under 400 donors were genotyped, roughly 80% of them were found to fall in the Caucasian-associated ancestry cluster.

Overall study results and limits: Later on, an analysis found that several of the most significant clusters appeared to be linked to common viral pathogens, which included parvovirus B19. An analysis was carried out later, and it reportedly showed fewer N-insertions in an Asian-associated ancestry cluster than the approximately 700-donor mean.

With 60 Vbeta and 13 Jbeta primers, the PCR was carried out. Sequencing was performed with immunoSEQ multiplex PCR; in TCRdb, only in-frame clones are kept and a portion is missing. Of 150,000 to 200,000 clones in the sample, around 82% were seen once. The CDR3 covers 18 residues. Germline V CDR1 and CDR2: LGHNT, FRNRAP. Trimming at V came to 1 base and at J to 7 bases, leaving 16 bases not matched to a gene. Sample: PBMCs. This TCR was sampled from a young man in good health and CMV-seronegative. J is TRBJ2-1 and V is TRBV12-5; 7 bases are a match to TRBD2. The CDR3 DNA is TGTGCTAGTGGTTTGGGAAACGGAATGGGACTACCCCGAAATGAGCAGTTCTTC. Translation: CASGLGNGMGLPRNEQFF. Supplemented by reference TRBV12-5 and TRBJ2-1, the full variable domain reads DARVTQTPRHKVTEMGQEVTMRCQPILGHNTVFWYRQTMMQGLELLAYFRNRAPLDDSGMPKDRFSAEMPDATLATLKIQPSEPRDSAVYFCASGLGNGMGLPRNEQFFGPGTRLTVL.